Reported below is one T cell receptor (beta chain). The sample belongs to a study of OX40 agonist ivuxolimab in advanced cancers. Study background: In this trial design, patients received ivuxolimab intravenously at 0.01 to 10 mg/kg every 2 weeks. The study reported partial responses in three patients: one hepatocellular carcinoma, two cutaneous melanoma.

The assay was immunoSEQ multiplex PCR, and TCRdb's table has in-frame clones only and misses some. The sample includes more than 75,000 clones, about 85% of them seen just once. The origin of this receptor is an adult with an advanced solid tumor such as melanoma, head and neck, liver or kidney cancer. Specimen: CD4+ or CD8+ T cells sorted from blood, collected in a trial of the OX40 agonist ivuxolimab.

For the CDR3, the DNA is TGTGCCAGCTCAGTTTCGGGACAGACCACAGATACGCAGTATTTT. It translates to CASSVSGQTTDTQYF. This rearrangement joins TRBV18 to TRBJ2-3; TRBD1 aligns across 7 bases. V was clipped by 5 bases and J by 2 bases; unmatched bases: 7. CDR1 is KGHSH and CDR2 is LQKENI in the germline V gene. This CDR3 region has 15 residues.